This TCR beta chain was identified during a study of regulatory T cells in long-lasting Graves disease. iRepertoire HTBI primers and Arm-PCR of CDR3 regions built TCR beta libraries. Each CDR3 protein is one row after TCRdb ran MiXCR on the multiplex PCR reads. The sample shows 500,000 or so distinct CDR3 sequences, about 16% of them seen only once. This CDR3 is 15 amino acids long. In germline, CDR1 is PRHDT, CDR2 FYEKMQ (reference sequence). With 2 bases clipped from V and 2 bases from J, the junction kept 3 bases outside the gene matches. This clonotype is a singleton in its sample. Documented time point: newly diagnosed GD, antithyroid drugs for less than 3 months. PBMC RNA served as the TCR library source. Patients all came to the study from an endocrinology department in Xi'an, China. These data also formed part of another study, on T cells in Graves' hyperthyroidism and ophthalmopathy.

The material was peripheral blood mononuclear cells (PBMCs), obtained at new diagnosis, from a patient treated with antithyroid drugs. The clonotype was recovered from a woman aged 35-65 years with Graves disease. V and J are TRBV13 and TRBJ1-3; TRBD1 agrees at 7 bases. This CDR3 is CASSLLTGTGNTIYF. The DNA for the CDR3 is TGTGCCAGCAGCTTACTGACAGGGACTGGAAACACCATATATTTT.